This record looks at one TCR beta chain sequence and its context. As yet, its antigen is unknown. 5'RACE with constant-segment primers built TCRalpha and TCRbeta cDNA libraries with UMIs. TCRdb fed the 5' RACE reads into MiXCR, producing one record per CDR3 protein. The sample holds roughly 200,000 distinct CDR3 sequences, around 16% seen once. This specimen comes from a study of T-cell memory formation after mild COVID-19. In the study overall: The study found TCR clusters largely donor specific.

General study findings and limits: Pre-infection memory carried some responding clones, suggesting that cross-reactive memory joined. Clones shrinking between day 15 and 85 showed a balanced CD4/CD8 split, and those that grew later tilted toward CD4+.

The junction had 10 bases not matched to a gene; V was cut back by 6 bases and J by 4 bases. This CDR3 is 15 amino acids long. Sequenced material: PBMCs or a T cell subset sorted from them (not recorded which). This sequence originates from an adult woman who had mild COVID-19 (a few samples of this study predate the infection). Cell type and time point are not known. This rearrangement joins TRBV12-3 or TRBV12-4 to TRBJ2-5; 8 nucleotides agree with TRBD1. CDR3 in amino acids: CASRPPSGQGETQYF. Here the CDR3 DNA reads TGTGCCAGCAGACCACCTTCCGGACAGGGAGAGACCCAGTACTTC.